The 16 T cell receptor beta chains given below trace back to one sample, sequenced in a study of cytotoxic CD8 clonotypes in ibrutinib-treated CLL. Only in-frame clones appear in the TCRdb table, and some are missing; sequencing was by immunoSEQ multiplex PCR. In the table there are more than 200,000 clones, about four fifths of which are singletons. Sequenced material: PBMCs, taken after 12 months of ibrutinib treatment. Receptors originate from a human donor with chronic lymphocytic leukemia.

This clone appeared once. This CDR3 reads CASSYSGQQETQYF. The CDR3 DNA is TGTGCCAGCAGTTACTCAGGACAGCAAGAGACCCAGTACTTC. The chain uses TRBV6-5 and TRBJ2-5, with D perhaps TRBD1 (6 bases). V was shortened by 0 bases and J by 2 bases, with 7 bases between the two germline ends. CDR1 and CDR2 (germline): MNHEY, SVGAGI. This CDR3 is 14 amino acids long.

The chain joins TRBV4-1 to TRBJ2-3; 9 bases are shared with TRBD1. The V segment lost 3 bases and the J segment 7 bases; nucleotides outside the gene matches: 14. In germline, CDR1 is MGHRA, CDR2 YSYEKL. CDR3 length: 17 residues. The CDR3 nucleotides read TGCGCCAGCAGCCATCGCCCCCCGGGACAGGGAGAAAATACGCAGTATTTT. Its translation: CASSHRPPGQGENTQYF.

This clone came up once. This sequence joins TRBV7-6 and TRBJ2-3; D not resolved. The germline gives CDR1 SGHVS, CDR2 FNYEAQ. There are 18 residues in the CDR3. Trimming pared 5 bases from V and 0 bases from J, leaving 21 bases between. The CDR3 coding sequence is TGTGCCAGCAGCCCAAGCCTGTTGCTGGGCGGTAGCACAGATACGCAGTATTTT. Translation gives CASSPSLLLGGSTDTQYF.

This sequence joins TRBV29-1 and TRBJ1-1; a possible D gene is TRBD1 (5 bases). The V end was cut by 1 base, the J end by 4 bases, with 13 bases between. This CDR3 region has 14 residues. Germline V CDR1 and CDR2: SQVTM, ANQGSEA. The CDR3 region has the DNA TGCAGCGTTGAAGTTACGGGACTGGGCACTGAAGCTTTCTTT. Its translation: CSVEVTGLGTEAFF. Supplemented by reference TRBV29-1 and TRBJ1-1, the full variable domain reads SAVISQKPSRDICQRGTSLTIQCQVDSQVTMMFWYRQQPGQSLTLIATANQGSEATYESGFVIDKFPISRPNLTFSTLTVSNMSPEDSSIYLCSVEVTGLGTEAFFGQGTRLTVV.

A remark on this clone: This CDR3 is also generated by other DNA sequences in the sample. The CDR3 DNA follows: TGTGCCAGCAGCTTAGGAACGGCATCCTACAATGAGCAGTTCTTC. This gives the protein CASSLGTASYNEQFF. J is TRBJ2-1 and V is TRBV7-3, with D unresolved. This CDR3 is 15 amino acids long. Germline lookup yields CDR1 SGHTA and CDR2 FQGTGA. Deletions cut 2 bases from V and 1 base from J, with 9 bases between.

This sequence joins TRBV29-1 and TRBJ1-1, with D hard to call. The length of the CDR3 is 13 residues. Germline V CDR1 and CDR2: SQVTM, ANQGSEA. V was cut by 7 bases and J by 1 base, with 13 bases left in between. CDR3 region: CSGATHANTEAFF. The CDR3 DNA reads TGCAGCGGGGCTACGCACGCGAACACTGAAGCTTTCTTT.

The CDR3 bases are TGCGCCAGCAGCCCGGGACAGCTTGGGACTGAAGCTTTCTTT. Encoded protein: CASSPGQLGTEAFF. V usage is TRBV10-1 and J usage is TRBJ1-1; 7 positions match TRBD1. V lost 6 bases, J lost 5 bases, and 9 bases stayed unmatched. Germline V gene lookup returns CDR1 WNHNN and CDR2 SYGVQD (reference sequence). The CDR3 length is 14 residues.

This chain links TRBV11-2 with TRBJ2-3; D possibly matches TRBD1 or TRBD2 (5 bases each). CDR3 length: 13 amino acids. Germline CDR1 reads SGHAT; CDR2 reads FQNNGV. V was pared by 8 bases and J by 7 bases, with 16 bases between. The CDR3 DNA follows: TGTGCCAGCCTCGAGGGGTTGCAAAATACGCAGTATTTT. As protein: CASLEGLQNTQYF.

This clone was counted between two and nine times. The chain links TRBV30 to TRBJ1-5; a weak D match, TRBD1 (5 bases). V gave up 2 bases and J gave up 5 bases, with 10 bases separating them. The V gene's germline CDR1 is GTSNPN and CDR2 SVGIG (reference sequence). This CDR3 comprises 13 residues. The CDR3 region is CAWSSTDDQPQHF. The CDR3 DNA reads TGTGCCTGGAGTTCGACAGATGATCAGCCCCAGCATTTT.

The chain carries TRBV27 and TRBJ2-7, with D hard to call. The CDR3 length is 13 residues. Germline CDR1 reads MNHEY; CDR2 reads SMNVEV (reference sequence). Deletions cut 2 bases from V and 3 bases from J, with 8 bases between. The CDR3 DNA reads TGTGCCAGCAGTTTAGAAGGGTACTACGAGCAGTACTTC. Translation: CASSLEGYYEQYF.

The CDR3 region has the DNA TGTGCCAGCAGCCATTGGGGGCTCGGAAACACCATATATTTT. This encodes CASSHWGLGNTIYF. The chain couples TRBV14 to TRBJ1-3; maybe TRBD1 (6 bases). The germline gives CDR1 SGHDN, CDR2 FVKESK. The germline V and J ends were trimmed by 3 bases and 4 bases, with 10 bases remaining between them. CDR3 size: 14 residues.

The chain combines TRBV25-1 with TRBJ2-6; D ambiguous. Deletions cut 6 bases from V and 0 bases from J, with 6 bases between. CDR3 size: 14 residues. Per germline, CDR1 MGHDK and CDR2 SYGVNS. The CDR3 spells CASSSDSGANVLTF. The CDR3 nucleotides read TGTGCCAGCAGCTCCGACTCTGGGGCCAACGTCCTGACTTTC.

The genes are TRBV4-1 and TRBJ2-3; D is perhaps TRBD2 (6 bases). The length of the CDR3 is 16 residues. Germline V gene data show CDR1 as MGHRA and CDR2 as YSYEKL. Trimming removed 3 bases at V and 6 bases at J, with 19 bases between. The CDR3 sequence: CASSHGGGIRSDTQYF. The CDR3 coding sequence is TGCGCCAGCAGCCACGGAGGAGGGATCCGCTCGGATACGCAGTATTTT.

The V call is TRBV5-4, the J call TRBJ2-3, with D perhaps matching TRBD2 (7 bases). This CDR3 has 16 amino acids. Per the germline V gene, CDR1 is SGHNT and CDR2 is YYREEE (reference sequence). V was clipped by 0 bases and J by 2 bases, with 13 bases between them. For the CDR3, the DNA is TGTGCCAGCAGCTTGGGGGGCCGGGGGGCCACAGATACGCAGTATTTT. Protein sequence: CASSLGGRGATDTQYF.

The J gene is TRBJ2-3, the V gene TRBV18; D is tentatively TRBD1 or TRBD2 (5 bases each). The germline gives CDR1 KGHSH, CDR2 LQKENI. CDR3 length equals 15 residues. V dropped 2 bases and J dropped 2 bases, with 11 bases sitting between them. CDR3 sequence: CASSPSGRPTDTQYF. CDR3 DNA sequence: TGTGCCAGCTCACCATCGGGACGGCCCACAGATACGCAGTATTTT. The full variable domain, completed using reference TRBV18 and TRBJ2-3, is NAGVMQNPRHLVRRRGQEARLRCSPMKGHSHVYWYRQLPEEGLKFMVYLQKENIIDESGMPKERFSAEFPKEGPSILRIQQVVRGDSAAYFCASSPSGRPTDTQYFGPGTRLTVL.

The CDR3 reads CASSSSNVSMNTEAFF. Here the CDR3 DNA reads TGCGCCAGCAGCTCGTCAAATGTTTCCATGAACACTGAAGCTTTCTTT. The gene calls are TRBV5-1 and TRBJ1-1; D gene uncertain. Looked up from germline, CDR1 is SGHRS and CDR2 is YFSETQ. Trimming left V 3 bases short and J 0 bases short, with 15 bases between. The CDR3 consists of 16 residues.